A single sample gave rise to the 6 T cell receptor beta chains below, sequenced in a study of blood T cell repertoires in COVID-19. Sequencing used immunoSEQ multiplex PCR; TCRdb keeps in-frame clones, though not all of them. The sample holds approximately 100,000 clones; 87% are singletons and the top ten take about 9.9%. The source material was peripheral blood. The receptors come from a woman in her 30s with acute or convalescent COVID-19.

V gene TRBV29-1 combines with J gene TRBJ2-6, with D uncertain. The V gene's germline CDR1 is SQVTM and CDR2 ANQGSEA. The CDR3 contains 15 residues. V shed 7 bases and J shed 1 base, with 14 bases lying between them. CDR3 DNA: TGCAGCGCCATAGTGTCCTTTTCTGGGGCCAACGTCCTGACTTTC. Translated, it gives CSAIVSFSGANVLTF. Using reference TRBV29-1 and TRBJ2-6 for the parts outside the CDR3, the full variable domain is SAVISQKPSRDICQRGTSLTIQCQVDSQVTMMFWYRQQPGQSLTLIATANQGSEATYESGFVIDKFPISRPNLTFSTLTVSNMSPEDSSIYLCSAIVSFSGANVLTFGAGSRLTVL.

This clone was found once. The chain recombines TRBV5-1 with TRBJ2-2; possibly TRBD2 for D (6 bases). This CDR3 has 16 residues. Germline V gene lookup returns CDR1 SGHRS and CDR2 YFSETQ. The V end lost 3 bases, the J end lost 4 bases, and 16 bases lay between the germline ends. The CDR3: CASSSKGSGLTGELFF. The DNA of the CDR3 is TGCGCCAGCAGCTCTAAAGGGAGCGGGCTCACCGGGGAGCTGTTTTTT.

The chain carries TRBV6-5 and TRBJ2-7; maybe TRBD2 (7 bases). V lost 10 bases to trimming and J lost 7 bases, with 17 bases between them. Germline V gives CDR1 MNHEY, CDR2 SVGAGI. This CDR3 region has 12 residues. The CDR3, as DNA: TGTGCCACCGCTTCGGGGGGCTGGGAGCAGTACTTC. Translation gives CATASGGWEQYF.

This chain connects TRBV4-1 to TRBJ1-4, with TRBD1 identical over 7 bases. The CDR3 consists of 15 residues. V dropped 1 base and J dropped 5; count of bases not matched to a gene: 4. The germline V gene encodes CDR1 MGHRA and CDR2 YSYEKL. CDR3: CASSQVRGDNEKLFF. DNA of the CDR3: TGCGCCAGCAGCCAAGTCAGGGGGGACAATGAAAAACTGTTTTTT.

The chain has TRBV7-2 and TRBJ2-7; TRBD2 agrees at 7 bases. Trimming cost V 5 bases and J 11 bases; bases outside gene matches: 9. The CDR3 is 12 amino acids. Germline V lookup: CDR1 SGHTA, CDR2 FQGNSA. The CDR3 reads CASSPPGLSEYF. The CDR3 nucleotides are TGTGCCAGCAGCCCCCCGGGACTATCGGAGTACTTC.

V gene TRBV27 combines with J gene TRBJ2-3, with 7 positions matching TRBD2. Germline assignment: CDR1 MNHEY and CDR2 SMNVEV (reference sequence). The ends lost 3 bases at V and 2 bases at J; junction bases unmatched: 2. This CDR3 comprises 14 residues. The DNA for the CDR3 is TGTGCCAGCAGTTTGGGGGGGGTCACAGATACGCAGTATTTT. Amino acids: CASSLGGVTDTQYF.